This is a list of T cell receptor beta chains from one sample in a study of cytomegalovirus exposure and HLA in healthy donors. Some clones are missing from TCRdb's copy, which holds only in-frame ones; the method was immunoSEQ multiplex PCR. The table lists about 130,000 clones, approximately 79% of them singletons. Sequencing was done on a sample of PBMCs. The receptors derive from a young man in good health and CMV-seropositive. CDR3s leave out the opening cysteine and the closing phenylalanine or tryptophan.

v_call	j_call	cdr3_length	cdr3_aa
TRBV4-1	TRBJ1-4	12	ASSQYGQNEKLF
TRBV28	TRBJ1-4	9	ATQGREKLF
TRBV28	TRBJ1-5	12	ASSFRLGNQPQH
TRBV6-5	TRBJ1-1	11	ASSYLGGGEAF
TRBV6-1	TRBJ2-1	9	ASSLYNEQF
TRBV6-1	NA	11	ASSESASYEQY
TRBV6-5	TRBJ1-5	11	ASSTQGLEPQH
TRBV28	TRBJ1-1	12	ASSWGQGNTEAF
TRBV9	TRBJ2-2	15	ASSPRPSGVDVGELF
TRBV5-8	TRBJ1-5	15	ASSLAVGGASNQPQH
TRBV2	TRBJ2-7	10	ASSGSPYEQY
TRBV2	TRBJ2-5	12	ASNLGGDQETQY
TRBV5-1	TRBJ2-3	15	ASSLVPGLAGPDTQY
TRBV28	TRBJ1-5	15	ASSGPPREGGNQPQH
TRBV28	TRBJ2-7	13	ASRRTSGKTYEQY
TRBV6-6	TRBJ1-1	10	ASSRGSDEAF
TRBV19	TRBJ1-6	12	ASNAGIVKSPLH
TRBV4-1	NA	15	ASSQDSGALSSYEQY
TRBV29-1	TRBJ2-1	16	SVEVGAGGLPSYNEQF
TRBV29-1	TRBJ1-2	9	SSGGEYGYT
TRBV4-2	TRBJ2-2	13	ASSLERDPTGELF
TRBV4-1	TRBJ2-5	11	ASSRGTGETQY